This T cell receptor beta chain was identified in a study of CD8+ T cells in alopecia areata. Study-wide context: Grafted skin came from C3H/HeJ donors with spontaneous alopecia (about 6-13 months old) and was placed on roughly 7-10-week-old female C3H/HeJ mice. Overall study results and limits: Affected scalp, especially in alopecia totalis/universalis, had a higher clonality than normal scalp did. Between patients, shared TCR sequences were less clear than in mice. This was possibly due in part to HLA diversity in the patient population.

Germline V gene sequence: CDR1 NSHNY, CDR2 SYGAGN. V dropped 7 bases and J dropped 2; count of bases not matched to a gene: 4. The CDR3 is made up of 14 amino acids. There are a few counts of this clone. What it binds is not known. Gene names refer to mouse genes. The observed sequence ends 4 residues before the CDR3 terminus, with the missing tail filled in from the germline J gene. Cell sorting was performed on pooled cutaneous lymph node cells with CD4, CD8alpha, NKG2D, NKG2ACE and other markers. Isolated RNA was reverse transcribed into cDNA used as the sequencing template. Profiled with immunoSEQ multiplex PCR; TCRdb holds only in-frame clones, not every one. The sample includes under 350,000 clones, none of them occurring once.

Sample: CD4+ T cells sorted from a lymph node. This receptor was identified in a C3H/HeJ mouse with alopecia areata. The MHC haplotype of the strain is H2-k. The chain employs TRBV13-1 and TRBJ2-5; 10 bases agree with TRBD2. The CDR3 DNA, read in part, is TGTGCCAGCGAGCGACTGGGGGGCCAAGAC. It yields the protein CASERLGGQD. From start to end, the CDR3 is CASERLGGQDTQYF.